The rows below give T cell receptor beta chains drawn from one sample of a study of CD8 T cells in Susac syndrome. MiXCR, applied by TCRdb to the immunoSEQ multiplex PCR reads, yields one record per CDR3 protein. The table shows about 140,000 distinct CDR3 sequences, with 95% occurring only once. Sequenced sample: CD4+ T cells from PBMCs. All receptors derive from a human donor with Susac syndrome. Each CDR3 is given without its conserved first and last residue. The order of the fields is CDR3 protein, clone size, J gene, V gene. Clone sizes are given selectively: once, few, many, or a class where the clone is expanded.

ASSGGGEQF	NA	TRBJ2-1	TRBV7-2
ASSLGQGGLGYT	NA	TRBJ1-2	TRBV5-7
ASRRSNTGELF	NA	TRBJ2-2	TRBV19
SVEDATDAF	NA	TRBJ1-1	TRBV29-1
ASSVVSGSTGEQF	once	TRBJ2-1	TRBV9
ASSQDQGYYNEQF	NA	TRBJ2-1	TRBV4-1
SAGDNGQAKLF	NA	TRBJ1-4	TRBV20-1
ASSPGTRTYEQY	few	TRBJ2-7	TRBV12-3/TRBV12-4
ATSDFGGDGWRETQY	NA	TRBJ2-5	TRBV24-1
ASSLAGPYGYT	few	TRBJ1-2	TRBV5-4
ASSLTRSGYT	NA	TRBJ1-2	TRBV2